Listed below are T cell receptor beta chains from one sample, sequenced in a study of regulatory T cells in long-lasting Graves disease. Via MiXCR, TCRdb re-called the multiplex PCR reads, giving one row per CDR3 protein. This sample has about 440,000 distinct CDR3 sequences, with just under 15% found just once. These data were also filed under a second study, of T cells in Graves' hyperthyroidism and ophthalmopathy.

Sequencing used peripheral blood mononuclear cells (PBMCs), obtained at new diagnosis, from a patient treated with antithyroid drugs. The receptor set was obtained from a woman in her twenties or thirties with Graves disease. Both conserved end residues are part of each CDR3. Each record gives: clone size, J gene, D gene, V gene, CDR3 protein, CDR3 DNA. D genes are given only for firm matches. Some rows have no size entry. The others give once, few or many, or a class for an expanded clone.

abundance: few; j_gene: TRBJ1-2; d_gene: .; v_gene: TRBV24-1; CDR3aa: CATSSGRAGYGYTF; CDR3nt: TGTGCCACCAGTTCAGGGCGCGCCGGCTATGGCTACACCTTC
abundance: many; j_gene: TRBJ2-5; d_gene: .; v_gene: TRBV7-8; CDR3aa: CASSRIQGETQYF; CDR3nt: TGTGCCAGCAGCAGAATACAGGGAGAGACCCAGTACTTC
abundance: many; j_gene: TRBJ1-1; d_gene: .; v_gene: TRBV5-1; CDR3aa: CASSSIGGGNTEAFF; CDR3nt: TGCGCCAGCAGTTCCATCGGGGGCGGAAACACTGAAGCTTTCTTT
abundance: many; j_gene: TRBJ1-1; d_gene: .; v_gene: TRBV30; CDR3aa: CAWGKGAWSEAFF; CDR3nt: TGTGCCTGGGGAAAAGGGGCTTGGAGCGAAGCTTTCTTT
abundance: .; j_gene: TRBJ2-1; d_gene: .; v_gene: TRBV12-3/TRBV12-4; CDR3aa: CASSSGGTSYNEQFF; CDR3nt: TGTGCCAGCAGTTCAGGGGGGACGTCCTACAATGAGCAGTTCTTC
abundance: many; j_gene: TRBJ2-7; d_gene: TRBD2; v_gene: TRBV7-8; CDR3aa: CASSPKLAGGTYEQYF; CDR3nt: TGTGCCAGCAGCCCCAAGCTAGCGGGAGGAACCTACGAGCAGTACTTC
abundance: few; j_gene: TRBJ2-3; d_gene: TRBD2; v_gene: TRBV28; CDR3aa: CASSETSGRNTDTQYF; CDR3nt: TGTGCCAGCAGTGAAACTAGCGGGAGGAACACAGATACGCAGTATTTT
abundance: few; j_gene: TRBJ1-6; d_gene: .; v_gene: TRBV9; CDR3aa: CASSVEGNSPLHF; CDR3nt: TGTGCCAGCAGTGTCGAGGGGAATTCACCCCTCCACTTT
abundance: many; j_gene: TRBJ1-1; d_gene: TRBD1; v_gene: TRBV30; CDR3aa: CAWSLVRQGNTEAFF; CDR3nt: TGTGCCTGGAGTCTAGTCAGACAGGGGAACACTGAAGCTTTCTTT
abundance: .; j_gene: TRBJ2-4; d_gene: .; v_gene: TRBV28; CDR3aa: CASSMWPPDGPKNIQYF; CDR3nt: TGTGCCAGCAGTATGTGGCCCCCCGACGGACCCAAAAACATTCAGTACTTC
abundance: many; j_gene: TRBJ2-7; d_gene: .; v_gene: TRBV9; CDR3aa: CASSDGRTSYEQYF; CDR3nt: TGTGCCAGCAGCGATGGCAGGACCTCCTACGAGCAGTACTTC
abundance: .; j_gene: TRBJ2-2; d_gene: .; v_gene: TRBV12-3/TRBV12-4; CDR3aa: CASSFGGPANTGELFF; CDR3nt: TGTGCCAGCAGTTTTGGGGGGCCAGCGAACACCGGGGAGCTGTTTTTT
abundance: .; j_gene: TRBJ2-1; d_gene: .; v_gene: TRBV14; CDR3aa: CASSQDPTGDEQFF; CDR3nt: TGTGCCAGCAGCCAGGATCCGACGGGCGATGAGCAGTTCTTC
abundance: many; j_gene: TRBJ2-2; d_gene: .; v_gene: TRBV11-1; CDR3aa: CASSLARVSGELFF; CDR3nt: TGTGCCAGCAGCTTAGCGAGGGTATCCGGGGAGCTGTTTTTT
abundance: many; j_gene: TRBJ2-2; d_gene: TRBD2; v_gene: TRBV7-8; CDR3aa: CASSQRTSLNTGELFF; CDR3nt: TGTGCCAGCAGCCAGCGGACTAGCTTGAACACCGGGGAGCTGTTTTTT
abundance: few; j_gene: TRBJ2-5; d_gene: .; v_gene: TRBV20-1; CDR3aa: CSFLGRGKEETQYF; CDR3nt: TGCAGTTTTTTGGGTAGGGGGAAAGAAGAGACCCAGTACTTC
abundance: .; j_gene: TRBJ1-2; d_gene: TRBD1; v_gene: TRBV29-1; CDR3aa: CSVQEMGTGPGYGYTF; CDR3nt: TGCAGCGTTCAAGAAATGGGGACAGGTCCGGGGTATGGCTACACCTTC
abundance: .; j_gene: TRBJ1-4; d_gene: TRBD1; v_gene: TRBV9; CDR3aa: CASSVSDRVGEKLFF; CDR3nt: TGTGCCAGCAGCGTCTCGGACAGGGTTGGTGAAAAACTGTTTTTT
abundance: few; j_gene: TRBJ2-5; d_gene: .; v_gene: TRBV19; CDR3aa: CASSIGGRLEETQYF; CDR3nt: TGTGCCAGTAGTATTGGTGGGAGATTAGAAGAGACCCAGTACTTC
abundance: .; j_gene: TRBJ1-2; d_gene: TRBD1; v_gene: TRBV28; CDR3aa: CASRQSQGASYGYTF; CDR3nt: TGTGCCAGCAGACAATCCCAGGGGGCGAGCTATGGCTACACCTTC
abundance: many; j_gene: TRBJ2-3; d_gene: .; v_gene: TRBV9; CDR3aa: CASSASLSAPTDTQYF; CDR3nt: TGTGCCAGCAGCGCCTCCCTGTCGGCGCCCACAGATACGCAGTATTTT